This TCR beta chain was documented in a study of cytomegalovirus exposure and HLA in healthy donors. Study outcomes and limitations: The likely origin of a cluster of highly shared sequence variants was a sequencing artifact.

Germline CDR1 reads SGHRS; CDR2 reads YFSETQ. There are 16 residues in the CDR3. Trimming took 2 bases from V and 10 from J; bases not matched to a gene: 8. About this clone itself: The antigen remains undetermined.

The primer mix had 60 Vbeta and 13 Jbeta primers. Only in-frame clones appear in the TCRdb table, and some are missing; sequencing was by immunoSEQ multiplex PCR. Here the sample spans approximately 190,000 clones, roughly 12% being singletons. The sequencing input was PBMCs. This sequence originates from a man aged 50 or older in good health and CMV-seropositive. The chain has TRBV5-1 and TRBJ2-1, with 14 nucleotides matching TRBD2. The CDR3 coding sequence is TGCGCCAGCAGCTTCCCGACTAGCGGGGGGGCTCGGGAGCAGTTCTTC. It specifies CASSFPTSGGAREQFF.